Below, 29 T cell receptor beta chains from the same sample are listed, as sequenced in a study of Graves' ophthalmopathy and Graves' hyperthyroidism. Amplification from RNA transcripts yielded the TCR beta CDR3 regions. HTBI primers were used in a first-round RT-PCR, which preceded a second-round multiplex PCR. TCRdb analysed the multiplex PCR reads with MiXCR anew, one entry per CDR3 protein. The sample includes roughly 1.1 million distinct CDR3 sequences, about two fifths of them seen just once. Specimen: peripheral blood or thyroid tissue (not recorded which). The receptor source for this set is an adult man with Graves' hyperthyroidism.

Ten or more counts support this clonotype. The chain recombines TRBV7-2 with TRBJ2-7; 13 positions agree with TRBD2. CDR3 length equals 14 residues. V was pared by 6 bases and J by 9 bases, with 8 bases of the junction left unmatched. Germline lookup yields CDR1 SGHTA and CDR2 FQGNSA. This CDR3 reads CASRKTSGRNLQYF. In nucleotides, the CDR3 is TGTGCCAGCAGGAAGACTAGCGGGAGGAACTTGCAGTACTTC.

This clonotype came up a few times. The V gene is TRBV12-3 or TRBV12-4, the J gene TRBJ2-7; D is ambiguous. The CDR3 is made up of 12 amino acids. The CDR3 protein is CASGFDPYEQYF. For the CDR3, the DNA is TGTGCTAGTGGTTTCGATCCTTACGAGCAGTACTTC.

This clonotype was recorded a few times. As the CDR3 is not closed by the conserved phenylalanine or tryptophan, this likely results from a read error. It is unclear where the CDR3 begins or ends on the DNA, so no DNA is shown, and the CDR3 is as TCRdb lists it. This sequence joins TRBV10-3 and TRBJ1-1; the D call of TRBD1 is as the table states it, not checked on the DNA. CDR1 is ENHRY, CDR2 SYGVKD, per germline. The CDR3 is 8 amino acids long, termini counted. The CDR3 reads CAISGDRV.

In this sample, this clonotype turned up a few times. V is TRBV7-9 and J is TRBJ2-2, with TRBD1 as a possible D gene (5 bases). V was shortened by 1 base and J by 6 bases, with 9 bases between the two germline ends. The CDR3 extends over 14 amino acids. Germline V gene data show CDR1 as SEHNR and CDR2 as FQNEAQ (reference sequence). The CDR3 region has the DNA TGTGCCAGCAGCTTAGGCAGACAGCCCGGGGAGCTGTTTTTT. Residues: CASSLGRQPGELFF.

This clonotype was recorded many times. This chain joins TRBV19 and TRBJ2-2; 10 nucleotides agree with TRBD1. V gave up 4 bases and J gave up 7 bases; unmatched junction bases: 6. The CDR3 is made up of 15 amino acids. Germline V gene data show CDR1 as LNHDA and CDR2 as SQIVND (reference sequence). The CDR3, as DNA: TGTGCCAGTAGTACTGACAGGGGGCGTGTCGGGGAGCTGTTTTTT. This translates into CASSTDRGRVGELFF.

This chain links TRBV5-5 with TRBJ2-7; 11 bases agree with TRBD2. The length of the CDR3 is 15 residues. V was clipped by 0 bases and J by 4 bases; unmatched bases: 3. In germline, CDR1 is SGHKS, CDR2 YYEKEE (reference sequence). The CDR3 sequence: CASSLGSSGRYEQYF. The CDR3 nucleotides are TGTGCCAGCAGCTTGGGGTCTAGCGGGAGGTACGAGCAGTACTTC.

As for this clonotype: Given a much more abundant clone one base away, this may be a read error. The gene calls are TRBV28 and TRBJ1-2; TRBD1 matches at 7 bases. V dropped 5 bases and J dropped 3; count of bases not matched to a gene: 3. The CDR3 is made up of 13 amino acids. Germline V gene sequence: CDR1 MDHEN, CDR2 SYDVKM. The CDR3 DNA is TGTGCCAGCAGTGACAGGGTTGACTATGGCTACACCTTC. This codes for CASSDRVDYGYTF.

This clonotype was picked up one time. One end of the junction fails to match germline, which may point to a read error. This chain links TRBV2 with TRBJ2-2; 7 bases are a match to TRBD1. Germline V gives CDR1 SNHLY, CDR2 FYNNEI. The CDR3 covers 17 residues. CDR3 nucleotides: TGTGCCAGCAGCCAATCTCTCTCCAGGGGGAACGCCGGGGAGCTGTTTTTT. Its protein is CASSQSLSRGNAGELFF.

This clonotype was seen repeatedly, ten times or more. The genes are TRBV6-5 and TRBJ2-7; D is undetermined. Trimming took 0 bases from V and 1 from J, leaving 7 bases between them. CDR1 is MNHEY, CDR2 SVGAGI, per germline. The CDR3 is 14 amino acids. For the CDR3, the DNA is TGTGCCAGCAGTTACTCGTCCGTTTCCTACGAGCAGTACTTC. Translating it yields CASSYSSVSYEQYF.

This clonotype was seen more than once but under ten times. CDR3 nucleotide sequence: TGTGCCAGCAGTGACGACAGGGCAGGGGAGACCCAGTACTTC. It codes for CASSDDRAGETQYF. The genes are TRBV6-5 and TRBJ2-5, with TRBD1 matching over 7 bases. The CDR3 is made up of 14 amino acids. V shed 5 bases, J shed 5 bases, and the junction held 8 bases outside the gene matches. Germline V gives CDR1 MNHEY, CDR2 SVGAGI.

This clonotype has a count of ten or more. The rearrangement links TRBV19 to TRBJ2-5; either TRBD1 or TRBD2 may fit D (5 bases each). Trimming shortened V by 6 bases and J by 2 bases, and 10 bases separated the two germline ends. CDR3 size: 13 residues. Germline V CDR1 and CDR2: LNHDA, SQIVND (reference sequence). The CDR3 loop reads CASRGVGQETQYF. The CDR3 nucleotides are TGTGCCAGTAGGGGGGTCGGGCAAGAGACCCAGTACTTC.

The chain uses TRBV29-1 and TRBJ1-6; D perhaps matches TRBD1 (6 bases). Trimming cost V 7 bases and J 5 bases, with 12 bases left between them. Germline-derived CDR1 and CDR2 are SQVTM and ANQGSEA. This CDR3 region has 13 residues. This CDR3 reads CSATHRDNSPLHF. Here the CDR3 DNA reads TGCAGCGCCACTCACAGGGATAATTCACCCCTCCACTTT. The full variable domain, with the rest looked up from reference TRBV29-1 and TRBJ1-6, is SAVISQKPSRDICQRGTSLTIQCQVDSQVTMMFWYRQQPGQSLTLIATANQGSEATYESGFVIDKFPISRPNLTFSTLTVSNMSPEDSSIYLCSATHRDNSPLHFGNGTRLTVT.

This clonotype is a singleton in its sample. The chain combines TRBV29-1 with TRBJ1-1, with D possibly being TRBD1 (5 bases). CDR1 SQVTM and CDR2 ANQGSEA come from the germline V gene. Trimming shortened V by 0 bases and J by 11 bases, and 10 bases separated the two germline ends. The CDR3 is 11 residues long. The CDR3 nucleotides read TGCAGCGTTGAAGATCGGGGGATGGCTTTCTTT. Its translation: CSVEDRGMAFF.

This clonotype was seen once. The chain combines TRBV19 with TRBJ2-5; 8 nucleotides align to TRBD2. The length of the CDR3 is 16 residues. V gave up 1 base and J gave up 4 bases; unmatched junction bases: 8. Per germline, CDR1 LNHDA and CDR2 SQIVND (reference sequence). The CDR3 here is CASSIAPGGARETQYF. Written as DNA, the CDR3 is TGTGCCAGTAGTATAGCTCCGGGGGGGGCCAGAGAGACCCAGTACTTC.

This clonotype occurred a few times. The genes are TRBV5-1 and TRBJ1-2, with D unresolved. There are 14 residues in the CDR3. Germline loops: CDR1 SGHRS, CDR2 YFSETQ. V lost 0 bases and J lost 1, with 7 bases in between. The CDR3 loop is CASSLAQINYGYTF. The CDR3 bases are TGCGCCAGCAGCTTGGCTCAAATTAACTATGGCTACACCTTC.

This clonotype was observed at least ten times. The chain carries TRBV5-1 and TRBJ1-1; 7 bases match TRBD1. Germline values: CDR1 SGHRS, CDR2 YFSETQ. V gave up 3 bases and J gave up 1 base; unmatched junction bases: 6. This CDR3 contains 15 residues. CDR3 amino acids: CASSWGGQSNTEAFF. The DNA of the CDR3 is TGCGCCAGCAGCTGGGGGGGACAGTCGAACACTGAAGCTTTCTTT.

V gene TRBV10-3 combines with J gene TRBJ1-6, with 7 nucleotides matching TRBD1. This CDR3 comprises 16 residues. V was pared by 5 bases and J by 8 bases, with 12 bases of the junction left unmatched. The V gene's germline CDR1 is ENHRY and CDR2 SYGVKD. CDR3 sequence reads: CAISLNFGTADSPLHF. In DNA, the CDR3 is TGTGCCATCAGTCTAAACTTCGGGACAGCTGATTCACCCCTCCACTTT.

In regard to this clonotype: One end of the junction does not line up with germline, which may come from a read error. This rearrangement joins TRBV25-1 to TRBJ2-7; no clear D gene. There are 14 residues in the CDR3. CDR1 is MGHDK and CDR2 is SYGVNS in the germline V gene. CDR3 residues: CASRPIGSSYGQYF. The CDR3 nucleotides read TGTGCCAGCAGACCCATAGGAAGCTCCTACGGGCAGTACTTC.

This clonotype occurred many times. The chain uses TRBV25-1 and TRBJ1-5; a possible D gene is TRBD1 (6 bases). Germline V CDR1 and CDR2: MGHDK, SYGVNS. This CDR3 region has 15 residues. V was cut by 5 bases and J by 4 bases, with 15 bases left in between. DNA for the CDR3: TGTGCCAGCAGTAGCGAGACAGGCGCTAATCAGCCCCAGCATTTT. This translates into CASSSETGANQPQHF.

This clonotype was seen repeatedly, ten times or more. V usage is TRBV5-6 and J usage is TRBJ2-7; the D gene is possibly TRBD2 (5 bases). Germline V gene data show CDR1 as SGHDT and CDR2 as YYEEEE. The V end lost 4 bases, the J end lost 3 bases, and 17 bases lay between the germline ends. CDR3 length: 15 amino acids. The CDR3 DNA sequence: TGTGCCAGCAGCGATAGCGCCCATGACCTCTACGAGCAGTACTTC. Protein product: CASSDSAHDLYEQYF.

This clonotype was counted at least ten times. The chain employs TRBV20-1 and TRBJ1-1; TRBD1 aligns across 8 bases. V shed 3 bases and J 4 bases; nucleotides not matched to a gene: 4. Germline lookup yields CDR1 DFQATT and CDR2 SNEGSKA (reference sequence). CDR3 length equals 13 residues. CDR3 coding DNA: TGCAGTGCTAGCTTGGACAGGGCCACTGAAGCTTTCTTT. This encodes CSASLDRATEAFF.

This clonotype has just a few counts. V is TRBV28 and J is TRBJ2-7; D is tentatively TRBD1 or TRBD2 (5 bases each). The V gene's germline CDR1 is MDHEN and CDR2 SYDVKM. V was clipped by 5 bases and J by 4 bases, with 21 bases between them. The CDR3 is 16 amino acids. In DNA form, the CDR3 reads TGTGCCAGCAGTCAGGGAAGAGGGGCCAACCGTTACGAGCAGTACTTC. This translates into CASSQGRGANRYEQYF.

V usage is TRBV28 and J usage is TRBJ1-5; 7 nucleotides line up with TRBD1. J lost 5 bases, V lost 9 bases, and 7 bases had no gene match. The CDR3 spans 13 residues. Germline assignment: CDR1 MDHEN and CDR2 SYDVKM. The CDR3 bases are TGTGCCAGTTTACAGGGGAGCGATCAGCCCCAGCATTTT. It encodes CASLQGSDQPQHF.

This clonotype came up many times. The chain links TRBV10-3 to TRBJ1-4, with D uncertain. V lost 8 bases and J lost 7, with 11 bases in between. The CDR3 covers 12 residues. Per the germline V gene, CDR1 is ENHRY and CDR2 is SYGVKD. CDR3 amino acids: CAIASRREKLFF. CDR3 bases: TGTGCCATCGCCTCGCGGCGTGAAAAACTGTTTTTT.

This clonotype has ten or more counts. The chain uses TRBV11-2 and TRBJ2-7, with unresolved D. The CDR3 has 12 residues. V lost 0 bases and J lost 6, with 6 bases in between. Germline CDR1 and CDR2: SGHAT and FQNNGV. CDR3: CASSLDTLEQYF. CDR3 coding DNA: TGTGCCAGCAGCTTAGACACCCTCGAGCAGTACTTC.

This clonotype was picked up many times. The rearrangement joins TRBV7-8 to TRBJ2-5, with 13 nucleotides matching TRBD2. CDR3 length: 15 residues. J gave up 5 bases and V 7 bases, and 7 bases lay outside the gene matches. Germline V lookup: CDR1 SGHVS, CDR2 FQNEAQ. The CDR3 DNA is TGTGCCAGCAAAGGACTAGCGGGAGTCGGCGAGACCCAGTACTTC. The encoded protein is CASKGLAGVGETQYF.

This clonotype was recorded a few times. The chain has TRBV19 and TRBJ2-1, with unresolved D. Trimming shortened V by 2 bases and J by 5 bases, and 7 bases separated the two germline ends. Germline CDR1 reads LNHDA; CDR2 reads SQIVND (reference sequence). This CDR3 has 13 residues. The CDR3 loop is CASSIQQNNEQFF. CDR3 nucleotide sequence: TGTGCCAGTAGTATACAGCAGAACAATGAGCAGTTCTTC.

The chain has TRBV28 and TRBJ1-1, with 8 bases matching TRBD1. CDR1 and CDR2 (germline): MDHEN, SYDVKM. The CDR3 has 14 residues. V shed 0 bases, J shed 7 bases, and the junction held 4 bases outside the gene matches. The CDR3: CASSLWDRVNEAFF. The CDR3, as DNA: TGTGCCAGCAGTTTATGGGACAGGGTTAATGAAGCTTTCTTT.

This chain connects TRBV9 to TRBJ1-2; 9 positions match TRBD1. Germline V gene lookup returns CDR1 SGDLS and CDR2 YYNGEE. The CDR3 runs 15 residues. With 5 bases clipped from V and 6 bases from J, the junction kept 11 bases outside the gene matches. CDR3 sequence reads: CASSSSGTGLDGYTF. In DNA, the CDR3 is TGTGCCAGCAGTAGCTCCGGGACAGGGTTAGATGGCTACACCTTC.